What follows describes a single TCR beta chain. Its antigen is currently unknown. The approximately 120-subject validation cohort, separate from the approximately 630-subject first cohort, included the donors. This sample stems from a study of cytomegalovirus exposure and HLA in healthy donors. The protocol was immunoSEQ multiplex PCR, while the TCRdb copy is restricted to in-frame clones and leaves out a portion. The table shows under 50,000 clones, with nearly 95% occurring only once. Trimming left V 6 bases short and J 3 bases short, with 11 bases between. Germline lookup yields CDR1 MNHEY and CDR2 SMNVEV (reference sequence). This CDR3 region has 13 residues. Study-wide points: Three chains linked to CMV were shown in vitro to be specific for CMV antigens. Later, an analysis found that TCR clusters from the first cohort tended to co-occur in the 120 or so validation repertoires. While the bulk of TCR sequences proved rare, some public TCRs turned up in many donors.

Sample: PBMCs. V gene TRBV27 combines with J gene TRBJ1-1; no reliable D call. This clonotype originated in a woman aged 18-29 years in good health and CMV-seropositive. DNA for the CDR3: TGTGCCAGCAGCCTAAGCGGGGACACTGAAGCTTTCTTT. Residues: CASSLSGDTEAFF.